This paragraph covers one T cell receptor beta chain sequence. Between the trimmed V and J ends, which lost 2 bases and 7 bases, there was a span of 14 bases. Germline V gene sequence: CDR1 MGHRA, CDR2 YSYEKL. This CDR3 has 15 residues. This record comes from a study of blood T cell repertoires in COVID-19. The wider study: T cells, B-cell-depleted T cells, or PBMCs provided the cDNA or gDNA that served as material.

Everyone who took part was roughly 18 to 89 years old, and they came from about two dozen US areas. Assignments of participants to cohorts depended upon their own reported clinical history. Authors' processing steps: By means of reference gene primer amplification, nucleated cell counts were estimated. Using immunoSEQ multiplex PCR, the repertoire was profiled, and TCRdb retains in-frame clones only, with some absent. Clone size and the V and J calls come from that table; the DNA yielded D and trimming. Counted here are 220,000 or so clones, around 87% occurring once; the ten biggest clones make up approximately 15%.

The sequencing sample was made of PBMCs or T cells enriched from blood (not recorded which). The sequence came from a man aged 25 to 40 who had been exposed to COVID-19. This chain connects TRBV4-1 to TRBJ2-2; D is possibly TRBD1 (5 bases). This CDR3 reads CASSQRLGAGGELFF. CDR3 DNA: TGCGCCAGCAGCCAACGCTTAGGGGCTGGCGGGGAGCTGTTTTTT.